This T cell receptor (beta chain) was identified in a study of shared clonotypes between healthy human individuals. Background on the study: With ages of 18 to 49, the donors were a couple of women and a few men. Overall study findings and caveats: The expectation was that sequencing depth would affect clonotype sharing among donors. Estimated richness values were generally larger in naive subsets than in memory subsets.

Clones were sequenced by immunoSEQ multiplex PCR, and TCRdb holds only the in-frame ones, with some missing. The sample consists of about 2.3 million clones, roughly 92% of them appearing once. This clone was counted a few times. Its antigen remains unidentified. CD4+ cell separation produced CD45RA+ naive and CD45RA-negative memory subsets. Trimming cost V 5 bases and J 5 bases, with 12 bases left between them. The CDR3 contains 13 residues. Germline V gives CDR1 SEHNR, CDR2 FQNEAQ (reference sequence). This TCR derives from a man younger than 35 in good health. Some clones in this sample may be carry-over from other donors' samples. Sequenced material: naive CD4+ T cells from PBMCs. The sample's subset: CD45RA+ positively selected. V and J are TRBV7-9 and TRBJ1-1; no definite D call. The CDR3 coding sequence is TGTGCCAGCAGCCCCTTAGCTGAGACTGAAGCTTTCTTT. This sequence encodes CASSPLAETEAFF.